Each of the 22 T cell receptor beta chains below was sequenced from the same sample in a study of identical twins. One entry per CDR3 protein, called by TCRdb with MiXCR from the 5' RACE reads. This table holds approximately 230,000 distinct CDR3 sequences, 6.5% to 8% found once. The sample was also linked to a second study, of T cells expressing NK-cell markers.

Sequencing was done on a sample of CD8+ T cells sorted from blood. The receptor set was obtained from a woman in her late teens or twenties in good health.

The chain recombines TRBV27 with TRBJ1-1; tentatively, D is TRBD1 (5 bases). The germline gives CDR1 MNHEY, CDR2 SMNVEV (reference sequence). Trimming left V 0 bases short and J 0 bases short, with 11 bases between. This CDR3 has 16 amino acids. The CDR3 sequence is CASSLSATAMNTEAFF. CDR3 nucleotides: TGTGCCAGCAGTTTATCGGCGACAGCTATGAACACTGAAGCTTTCTTT.

Of note for this clonotype: A much larger clone differs by one base, so this may be a read error. The J gene is TRBJ2-7, the V gene TRBV5-1, with D possibly being TRBD1 or TRBD2 (6 bases each). Trimming stripped 10 bases from V and 3 bases from J, with 20 bases between. CDR3 length: 14 amino acids. Germline CDR1 is SGHRS and CDR2 is YFSETQ. The CDR3 region has the DNA TGCGCCTTCCTCTTCCCCGGGGGCGACTACGAGCAGTACTTC. Its protein is CAFLFPGGDYEQYF.

This clonotype was counted a few times. The chain uses TRBV3-1 and TRBJ1-2; a weak D match, TRBD1 (5 bases). The germline V and J ends were trimmed by 4 bases and 8 bases, with 23 bases remaining between them. Germline lookup yields CDR1 LGHDT and CDR2 YNNKEL (reference sequence). The CDR3 runs 16 residues. The CDR3 nucleotides are TGTGCCAGCAGCCCAAATCGCCGGGGCACGATCGAGGGCTACACCTTC. Protein: CASSPNRRGTIEGYTF.

This clonotype occurred a few times. J is TRBJ1-5 and V is TRBV12-3 or TRBV12-4; maybe TRBD1 (6 bases). This CDR3 spans 14 amino acids. V was cut by 6 bases and J by 5 bases, with 14 bases left in between. The DNA of the CDR3 is TGTGCCAGCAGAAAAGGACAGTTTGATCAGCCCCAGCATTTT. It is translated as CASRKGQFDQPQHF.

This clonotype was detected a few times. The V gene is TRBV20-1, the J gene TRBJ2-7; 7 bases match TRBD2. CDR3 length: 15 amino acids. With V trimmed by 0 bases and J by 2 bases, 7 bases remained unmatched. Germline lookup yields CDR1 DFQATT and CDR2 SNEGSKA (reference sequence). The CDR3 reads CSAREPSGMPYEQYF. CDR3 DNA sequence: TGCAGTGCTAGAGAACCCAGCGGGATGCCCTACGAGCAGTACTTC.

The table lists this clonotype with many counts. The V call is TRBV11-2, the J call TRBJ2-1; D perhaps matches TRBD2 (7 bases). Germline V gene lookup returns CDR1 SGHAT and CDR2 FQNNGV. Between the trimmed V and J ends, which lost 1 base and 8 bases, there was a span of 15 bases. The CDR3 sequence is 15 residues long. The DNA for the CDR3 is TGTGCCAGCAGCTTAGCGTGGGGGGGCAGGGATGAGCAGTTCTTC. Its translation is CASSLAWGGRDEQFF.

This clonotype turned up a few times. V is TRBV12-3 or TRBV12-4 and J is TRBJ2-3, with D possibly TRBD1 on 5 matching bases. V lost 6 bases and J lost 9, with 13 bases in between. The length of the CDR3 is 12 residues. CDR3 region: CASRTDTVTQYF. In nucleotides, the CDR3 is TGTGCCAGCAGGACGGACACCGTAACGCAGTATTTT.

This clonotype was detected only a few times. V is TRBV4-3 and J is TRBJ2-1, with 7 positions matching TRBD1. Losses at the gene ends were 0 bases for V and 2 bases for J; bases not matched to a gene: 4. Looked up from germline, CDR1 is LGHNA and CDR2 is YSLEER. The CDR3 runs to 16 residues. The CDR3 region is CASSQDDGTAYNEQFF. DNA for the CDR3: TGCGCCAGCAGCCAAGATGACGGGACAGCCTACAATGAGCAGTTCTTC.

J is TRBJ1-1 and V is TRBV6-4; no clear D. The CDR3 runs 15 residues. CDR1 is MRHNA and CDR2 is SNTAGT in the germline V gene. Deletions cut 3 bases from V and 0 bases from J, with 11 bases between. In nucleotides, the CDR3 is TGTGCCAGCAGTGAAACGCCCTTCATGAACACTGAAGCTTTCTTT. It is translated as CASSETPFMNTEAFF.

Ten or more counts support this clonotype. This chain links TRBV6-2 or TRBV6-3 with TRBJ2-2, with D possibly matching TRBD2 (5 bases). Germline V gives CDR1 MNHEY, CDR2 SVGEGT. V was shortened by 6 bases and J by 4 bases, with 21 bases between the two germline ends. CDR3 length: 17 amino acids. CDR3 loop: CASRRLSSTPGTGELFF. As DNA, the CDR3 is TGTGCCAGCAGACGACTATCATCGACACCTGGCACCGGGGAGCTGTTTTTT.

DNA for the CDR3: TGTGCCAGCAGCTCCGGGACTGAACCTTACGAGCAGTACTTC. It translates to CASSSGTEPYEQYF. V usage is TRBV11-2 and J usage is TRBJ2-7; weak D call: TRBD2 (6 bases). The germline CDR1 and CDR2 sequences are SGHAT and FQNNGV. The CDR3 runs 14 residues. V lost 4 bases to trimming and J lost 4 bases, with 14 bases between them.

This clonotype was seen many times. The gene calls are TRBV29-1 and TRBJ1-1; D unclear. Trimming took off 5 bases at V and 1 base at J, with 5 bases between the two ends. The V gene's germline CDR1 is SQVTM and CDR2 ANQGSEA. The length of the CDR3 is 11 residues. CDR3 amino acids: CSVIANTEAFF. The CDR3 DNA reads TGCAGCGTTATCGCGAACACTGAAGCTTTCTTT.

This clonotype was seen more than once but under ten times. The V gene is TRBV27, the J gene TRBJ1-1, with TRBD1 matching 8 bases. Germline assignment: CDR1 MNHEY and CDR2 SMNVEV (reference sequence). This CDR3 is 14 amino acids long. Trimming cost V 6 bases and J 4 bases; bases outside gene matches: 7. CDR3 sequence: CASSMTGVGTEAFF. The DNA for the CDR3 is TGTGCCAGCAGCATGACAGGGGTTGGCACTGAAGCTTTCTTT.

The sample holds a few counts of this clonotype. CDR3 coding DNA: TGCAGCGTTGAGCGGGTCGGACTCGGGAGCGAGCAGTACTTC. This codes for CSVERVGLGSEQYF. This chain connects TRBV29-1 to TRBJ2-7; weak D call: TRBD2 (6 bases). The V end lost 3 bases, the J end lost 6 bases, and 18 bases lay between the germline ends. This CDR3 has 14 residues. Per germline, CDR1 SQVTM and CDR2 ANQGSEA.

This clonotype was detected ten times or more. This chain joins TRBV12-3 or TRBV12-4 and TRBJ1-1, with 10 positions matching TRBD1. Trimming removed 1 base from V and 1 base from J; junction bases left unmatched: 0. CDR3 length equals 15 residues. The CDR3 loop reads CASSLGQGANTEAFF. The CDR3 nucleotides read TGTGCCAGCAGTTTAGGACAGGGGGCGAACACTGAAGCTTTCTTT.

The gene calls are TRBV5-1 and TRBJ2-1; 9 bases line up with TRBD2. J gave up 5 bases and V 7 bases, and 13 bases lay outside the gene matches. The germline V gene has CDR1 SGHRS and CDR2 YFSETQ. The CDR3 is 16 residues long. CDR3 protein: CASQPILAGNHNEQFF. CDR3 sequence (DNA): TGCGCCAGCCAACCCATTCTAGCGGGAAACCACAATGAGCAGTTCTTC. Together with reference TRBV5-1 and TRBJ2-1, the CDR3 gives the full variable domain: KAGVTQTPRYLIKTRGQQVTLSCSPISGHRSVSWYQQTPGQGLQFLFEYFSETQRNKGNFPGRFSGRQFSNSRSEMNVSTLELGDSALYLCASQPILAGNHNEQFFGPGTRLTVL.

This clonotype appeared a few times. V usage is TRBV7-3 and J usage is TRBJ1-1; 8 bases line up with TRBD1. Germline values: CDR1 SGHTA, CDR2 FQGTGA. The V gene end was trimmed by 4 bases and the J gene end by 4 bases; junction bases not matched to a gene: 23. The CDR3 runs to 20 residues. This CDR3 reads CASSSPVSPGGAGSGTEAFF. The CDR3 coding sequence is TGTGCCAGCAGCTCGCCTGTTTCCCCAGGGGGCGCAGGGAGCGGCACTGAAGCTTTCTTT.

This rearrangement joins TRBV18 to TRBJ2-3; TRBD1 aligns across 10 bases. This CDR3 comprises 16 residues. CDR1 KGHSH and CDR2 LQKENI come from the germline V gene. With V trimmed by 4 bases and J by 1 base, 5 bases remained unmatched. Here the CDR3 reads CASSHGQGVRTDTQYF. The CDR3 coding sequence is TGTGCCAGCTCACACGGACAGGGGGTACGCACAGATACGCAGTATTTT.

Relative to its sample, this clonotype is medium-sized. The rearrangement links TRBV19 to TRBJ2-1; maybe TRBD1 (6 bases). Between the trimmed V and J ends, which lost 0 bases and 4 bases, there was a span of 10 bases. This CDR3 has 15 amino acids. CDR1 LNHDA and CDR2 SQIVND come from the germline V gene (reference sequence). The CDR3 protein is CASSIDRGVYNEQFF. Here the CDR3 DNA reads TGTGCCAGTAGTATAGACAGGGGAGTGTACAATGAGCAGTTCTTC. The full variable domain, with the rest looked up from reference TRBV19 and TRBJ2-1, is DGGITQSPKYLFRKEGQNVTLSCEQNLNHDAMYWYRQDPGQGLRLIYYSQIVNDFQKGDIAEGYSVSREKKESFPLTVTSAQKNPTAFYLCASSIDRGVYNEQFFGPGTRLTVL.

V is TRBV20-1 and J is TRBJ2-3; D possibly corresponds to TRBD2 (5 bases). Germline V gene lookup returns CDR1 DFQATT and CDR2 SNEGSKA (reference sequence). The CDR3 is 15 residues long. V was pared by 7 bases and J by 0 bases, with 17 bases between. The CDR3: CSVQISARSTDTQYF. The CDR3 nucleotides read TGCAGTGTCCAGATTAGCGCGAGAAGCACAGATACGCAGTATTTT.

The chain joins TRBV12-3 or TRBV12-4 to TRBJ1-1; perhaps TRBD1 as D (6 bases). The V end lost 5 bases, the J end lost 2 bases, and 12 bases lay between the germline ends. The CDR3 totals 14 residues. The DNA for the CDR3 is TGTGCCAGCAGTCCCCACGGGGGCAACACTGAAGCTTTCTTT. It translates to CASSPHGGNTEAFF.

This clonotype has a handful of counts. CDR3 sequence reads: CASSWRSGPPSPDTQYF. CDR3 nucleotide sequence: TGTGCCAGCAGCTGGCGCTCGGGACCACCCTCCCCAGATACGCAGTATTTT. The chain uses TRBV13 and TRBJ2-3; the D gene could be TRBD1 or TRBD2 (5 bases each). V lost 4 bases and J lost 4, with 21 bases in between. The CDR3 runs 17 residues. CDR1 and CDR2 from the germline V gene are PRHDT and FYEKMQ (reference sequence).